Following are 15 T cell receptor beta chains from one sample sequenced in a study of T-cell memory formation after mild COVID-19. In TCRdb, the 5' RACE reads were re-called with MiXCR into one record per CDR3 protein. Here the sample spans about 270,000 distinct CDR3 sequences, approximately 19% being singletons. Sequencing was performed on PBMCs or a T cell subset sorted from them (not recorded which). All receptors come from a man between 18 and 35 years old who had mild COVID-19 (a few samples of this study predate the infection). Cell type and time point are not known.

The rearrangement uses TRBV20-1 and TRBJ1-2, with TRBD1 matching over 7 bases. Per germline, CDR1 DFQATT and CDR2 SNEGSKA (reference sequence). The CDR3 is 14 amino acids. V shed 6 bases and J 5 bases; nucleotides not matched to a gene: 12. The CDR3 coding sequence is TGCAGTGCCAGGCACAGGGGCTTTGGGTATGGCTACACCTTC. This gives the protein CSARHRGFGYGYTF.

This clonotype appeared a few times. A junction boundary mismatches the germline segment, possibly from a read error. The chain has TRBV4-3 and TRBJ1-5; D is ambiguous. Germline CDR1 is LGHNA and CDR2 is YSLEER. This CDR3 has 15 residues. CDR3 coding DNA: TGCGCCAGCAGCCAAGAGGCGGAATCCCATCAACCCCAGCATTTT. Its translation: CASSQEAESHQPQHF.

The chain recombines TRBV7-8 with TRBJ2-5, with 8 bases lining up with TRBD2. The V segment lost 5 bases and the J segment 0 bases; nucleotides outside the gene matches: 2. From germline, CDR1 is SGHVS and CDR2 FQNEAQ. The CDR3 is 14 amino acids. CDR3 loop: CASSRGGYQETQYF. DNA of the CDR3: TGTGCCAGCAGCCGGGGGGGGTACCAAGAGACCCAGTACTTC.

This clonotype was counted between two and nine times. This sequence joins TRBV6-2 or TRBV6-3 and TRBJ1-4; D gene ambiguous. The CDR3 has 14 residues. V was pared by 2 bases and J by 8 bases, with 12 bases between. Germline CDR1 reads MNHEY; CDR2 reads SVGEGT. The CDR3 DNA sequence: TGTGCCAGCAGTTACCGGGTCCCGAGCGAAAAACTGTTTTTT. Translating it yields CASSYRVPSEKLFF.

V usage is TRBV20-1 and J usage is TRBJ1-1; no clear D gene. Germline loops: CDR1 DFQATT, CDR2 SNEGSKA (reference sequence). Trimming took 1 base from V and 0 from J, leaving 9 bases between them. This CDR3 is 14 amino acids long. For the CDR3, the DNA is TGCAGTGCTAGAGCACAGCTAATGAACACTGAAGCTTTCTTT. Translation gives CSARAQLMNTEAFF.

The chain links TRBV5-4 to TRBJ1-1, with D maybe TRBD1 (6 bases). This CDR3 comprises 12 residues. Trimming left V 5 bases short and J 12 bases short, with 17 bases between. Germline assignment: CDR1 SGHNT and CDR2 YYREEE (reference sequence). CDR3 region: CASSRDTTPTFF. The CDR3 bases are TGTGCCAGCAGTCGGGACACCACTCCGACTTTCTTT.

This clonotype showed up just a few times. This chain links TRBV6-6 with TRBJ1-1; D is possibly TRBD1 (5 bases). The CDR3 runs to 15 residues. Per germline, CDR1 MNHNY and CDR2 SVGAGI (reference sequence). Trimming pared 4 bases from V and 0 bases from J, leaving 12 bases between. CDR3 coding DNA: TGTGCCAGCAGTTGGACGGGACTTTTGAACACTGAAGCTTTCTTT. This codes for CASSWTGLLNTEAFF.

Here the CDR3 reads CASSKDGGGNTIYF. For the CDR3, the DNA is TGTGCCAGCAGCAAAGACGGAGGTGGAAACACCATATATTTT. The chain carries TRBV7-9 and TRBJ1-3; D gene ambiguous. Germline V gene lookup returns CDR1 SEHNR and CDR2 FQNEAQ (reference sequence). Trimming cost V 5 bases and J 3 bases, with 11 bases left between them. The CDR3 loop spans 14 amino acids.

The J gene is TRBJ1-6, the V gene TRBV28; D is undetermined. V was trimmed by 6 bases and J by 7 bases, leaving 10 bases between them. The CDR3 runs to 13 residues. CDR1 and CDR2 from the germline V gene are MDHEN and SYDVKM. CDR3: CASSLRLNSPLHF. The DNA for the CDR3 is TGTGCCAGCAGCCTCCGATTAAATTCACCCCTCCACTTT. The full variable domain, in which reference TRBV28 and TRBJ1-6 provide the parts outside the CDR3, is DVKVTQSSRYLVKRTGEKVFLECVQDMDHENMFWYRQDPGLGLRLIYFSYDVKMKEKGDIPEGYSVSREKKERFSLILESASTNQTSMYLCASSLRLNSPLHFGNGTRLTVT.

The rearrangement joins TRBV20-1 to TRBJ1-6; 7 bases fit TRBD1. Germline CDR1 DFQATT, CDR2 SNEGSKA (reference sequence). This CDR3 spans 20 amino acids. V shed 2 bases and J 1 base; nucleotides not matched to a gene: 17. The CDR3 sequence: CSARPLPGGGPSSYNSPLHF. In DNA, the CDR3 is TGCAGTGCTAGACCTCTCCCAGGGGGTGGTCCTTCTTCCTATAATTCACCCCTCCACTTT.

This clonotype has at least ten counts. V is TRBV7-2 and J is TRBJ2-3; D not resolved. The CDR3 has 12 amino acids. The V end lost 6 bases, the J end lost 4 bases, and 8 bases lay between the germline ends. Germline CDR1 is SGHTA and CDR2 is FQGNSA. The CDR3 protein is CASRQYPDTQYF. The CDR3 DNA follows: TGTGCCAGCAGGCAATATCCAGATACGCAGTATTTT.

V and J are TRBV18 and TRBJ1-5; D is undetermined. Trimming stripped 1 base from V and 0 bases from J, with 4 bases between. CDR1 is KGHSH, CDR2 LQKENI, per germline. The CDR3 contains 14 residues. CDR3 nucleotide sequence: TGTGCCAGCTCACCACGAGATAGCAATCAGCCCCAGCATTTT. Translating gives CASSPRDSNQPQHF.

V gene TRBV5-1 combines with J gene TRBJ1-1; 9 nucleotides line up with TRBD1. The J segment lost 0 bases and the V segment lost 4 bases, leaving 4 bases of the junction unmatched. This CDR3 region has 15 residues. CDR1 and CDR2 from the germline V gene are SGHRS and YFSETQ. CDR3 DNA sequence: TGCGCCAGCAGCCCAGGGGACAGGGTGAACACTGAAGCTTTCTTT. It translates to CASSPGDRVNTEAFF.

This clonotype was detected only a few times. J is TRBJ1-6 and V is TRBV7-9; 7 bases fit TRBD1. Germline CDR1 SEHNR, CDR2 FQNEAQ (reference sequence). The ends lost 5 bases at V and 8 bases at J; junction bases unmatched: 12. There are 16 residues in the CDR3. CDR3 sequence: CASSPPGGVGYSPLHF. The CDR3 DNA reads as TGTGCCAGCAGCCCCCCAGGGGGGGTGGGGTATTCACCCCTCCACTTT.

In its sample, this clonotype was seen a few times. This chain connects TRBV29-1 to TRBJ1-1; D not certain. The CDR3 extends over 12 amino acids. V was pared by 7 bases and J by 4 bases, with 13 bases between. The germline V gene has CDR1 SQVTM and CDR2 ANQGSEA. The CDR3 sequence is CSGRWSGTEAFF. CDR3 DNA: TGCAGCGGACGATGGAGCGGCACTGAAGCTTTCTTT.